A selection of T cell receptor beta chains follows, all from one sample in a study of T cell changes during pregnancy in multiple sclerosis. Using immunoSEQ multiplex PCR, the repertoire was profiled, and TCRdb retains in-frame clones only, with some absent. The table has 45,000 or so clones, just over 90% seen once; the top ten hold approximately 1.3%. The sequenced sample consisted of PBMCs (not recorded whether the cells were cultured). These receptors originate from a female donor with multiple sclerosis, enrolled in a pregnancy study. Each CDR3 is given with its conserved first and last residue. Fields, in order: J gene, D gene, V gene, clone size, CDR3 DNA, CDR3 protein. A D gene is named only where the DNA matches it firmly. Not all rows give a size; the values are once, few, many and, for expanded clones, a class.

j_gene: TRBJ2-1
d_gene: .
v_gene: TRBV18
abundance: .
CDR3nt: TGTGCCAGCTCACCGATGGGGGGCCTCAATGAGCAGTTCTTC
CDR3aa: CASSPMGGLNEQFF

j_gene: TRBJ2-7
d_gene: .
v_gene: TRBV11-2
abundance: .
CDR3nt: TGTGCCAGCAGCTCACTCAACAGGGGGGGCGCCTACGAGCAGTACTTC
CDR3aa: CASSSLNRGGAYEQYF

j_gene: TRBJ2-1
d_gene: TRBD2
v_gene: TRBV7-3
abundance: .
CDR3nt: TGTGCCAGCAGCCGGACTAGCGGGAGAGTAGATGAGCAGTTCTTC
CDR3aa: CASSRTSGRVDEQFF

j_gene: TRBJ2-1
d_gene: TRBD2
v_gene: TRBV19
abundance: .
CDR3nt: TGTGCCAGTAGAGGACTAGCGGGAATTTATGAGCAGTTCTTC
CDR3aa: CASRGLAGIYEQFF

j_gene: TRBJ2-5
d_gene: .
v_gene: TRBV7-2
abundance: .
CDR3nt: TGTGCCAGCAGCTTAATGACAATCCAAGAGACCCAGTACTTC
CDR3aa: CASSLMTIQETQYF

j_gene: TRBJ1-1
d_gene: TRBD1
v_gene: TRBV5-4
abundance: .
CDR3nt: TGTGCCAGCAGCCCGGGGACAGGCGGGGAAGCTTTCTTT
CDR3aa: CASSPGTGGEAFF

j_gene: TRBJ1-2
d_gene: TRBD1
v_gene: TRBV6-9
abundance: .
CDR3nt: TGTGCCAGCAGTTACAAGGGACAGATAAACTATGGCTACACCTTC
CDR3aa: CASSYKGQINYGYTF

j_gene: TRBJ2-7
d_gene: TRBD1
v_gene: TRBV18
abundance: .
CDR3nt: TGTGCCAGCTCACCCACCCCCGGGACAGGGCCCGAGCAGTACTTC
CDR3aa: CASSPTPGTGPEQYF

j_gene: TRBJ1-4
d_gene: .
v_gene: TRBV28
abundance: .
CDR3nt: TGTGCCAGCAGTGCCATAAGCGGGGGCCAGACAGAAAAACTGTTTTTT
CDR3aa: CASSAISGGQTEKLFF

j_gene: TRBJ1-2
d_gene: TRBD1
v_gene: TRBV9
abundance: .
CDR3nt: TGTGCCAGCAGCGTCGACCTCCGGGACAGGGGGGGCTATGGCTACACCTTC
CDR3aa: CASSVDLRDRGGYGYTF

j_gene: TRBJ2-2
d_gene: .
v_gene: TRBV7-3
abundance: .
CDR3nt: TGTGCCAGCAGCCGCTCTTCAGCGGGCACCGGGGAGCTGTTTTTT
CDR3aa: CASSRSSAGTGELFF

j_gene: TRBJ2-5
d_gene: .
v_gene: TRBV11-3
abundance: .
CDR3nt: TGTGCCAGCAGCTTAGACCAAGAGACCCAGTACTTC
CDR3aa: CASSLDQETQYF

j_gene: TRBJ2-1
d_gene: TRBD2
v_gene: TRBV9
abundance: .
CDR3nt: TGTGCCAGCAGCGTAGTCGCGGGAGGGCTCGTCAATGAGCAGTTCTTC
CDR3aa: CASSVVAGGLVNEQFF

j_gene: TRBJ1-3
d_gene: .
v_gene: TRBV11-2
abundance: .
CDR3nt: TGTGCCAGCAGCTTACAGGGGACTGGAAACACCATATATTTT
CDR3aa: CASSLQGTGNTIYF

j_gene: TRBJ2-1
d_gene: TRBD2
v_gene: TRBV7-7
abundance: .
CDR3nt: TGTGCCAGCAGCTTGAGCGGGAGTACCCCCAATGAGCAGTTCTTC
CDR3aa: CASSLSGSTPNEQFF

j_gene: TRBJ2-1
d_gene: .
v_gene: TRBV6-4
abundance: .
CDR3nt: TGTGCCAGCAGTGAAGGACTCGACATGAATGAGCAGTTCTTC
CDR3aa: CASSEGLDMNEQFF

j_gene: TRBJ1-2
d_gene: TRBD1
v_gene: TRBV28
abundance: .
CDR3nt: TGTGCCAGCCGGACAGGGGAGGGCTATGGCTACACCTTC
CDR3aa: CASRTGEGYGYTF

j_gene: TRBJ2-7
d_gene: .
v_gene: TRBV7-9
abundance: .
CDR3nt: TGTGCCAGCAGCTTTTCCCAGGATATTAACTACGAGCAGTACTTC
CDR3aa: CASSFSQDINYEQYF

j_gene: TRBJ2-1
d_gene: .
v_gene: TRBV25-1
abundance: .
CDR3nt: TGTGCCAGCGGGAGGGGGGCTACCGGGAGCCACTTGGATGAGCAGTTCTTC
CDR3aa: CASGRGATGSHLDEQFF

j_gene: TRBJ2-5
d_gene: .
v_gene: TRBV2
abundance: few
CDR3nt: TGTGCCAGCAGTAGGGACACCCAAGAGACCCAGTACTTC
CDR3aa: CASSRDTQETQYF

j_gene: TRBJ2-3
d_gene: .
v_gene: TRBV12-2
abundance: .
CDR3nt: TGTGCAAGTCGCTTAGAAGCGCCTATCCCTAACACAGATACGCAGTATTTT
CDR3aa: CASRLEAPIPNTDTQYF

j_gene: TRBJ1-2
d_gene: .
v_gene: TRBV10-1
abundance: .
CDR3nt: TGCGCCAGCAGTTTTGACAGTAACTATGGCTACACCTTC
CDR3aa: CASSFDSNYGYTF

j_gene: TRBJ1-3
d_gene: .
v_gene: TRBV11-3
abundance: .
CDR3nt: TGTGCCAGCAGCCATCCACAGGGCTCTGGAAACACCATATATTTT
CDR3aa: CASSHPQGSGNTIYF

j_gene: TRBJ1-2
d_gene: TRBD1
v_gene: TRBV10-1
abundance: .
CDR3nt: TGCGCCAGCAGTCAAGGGGGCATGGGTGGCTACACCTTC
CDR3aa: CASSQGGMGGYTF

j_gene: TRBJ1-1
d_gene: .
v_gene: TRBV5-1
abundance: .
CDR3nt: TGCGCCAGCAGCGCCGACGACGATGGGGGGGATCTTCCTGAAGCTTTCTTT
CDR3aa: CASSADDDGGDLPEAFF

j_gene: TRBJ2-5
d_gene: TRBD2
v_gene: TRBV5-8
abundance: .
CDR3nt: TGTGCCAGCAGCTCCCCCGGACTAGCGGGAGGGGGAGAGACCCAGTACTTC
CDR3aa: CASSSPGLAGGGETQYF

j_gene: TRBJ1-1
d_gene: .
v_gene: TRBV6-1
abundance: .
CDR3nt: TGTGCCAGCAGTGTTTTCGGATTAGGTCGGTTCCGGGGGAACACTGAAGCTTTCTTT
CDR3aa: CASSVFGLGRFRGNTEAFF

j_gene: TRBJ1-3
d_gene: .
v_gene: TRBV6-1
abundance: .
CDR3nt: TGTGCCAGCAGAACGGGGGACACCGGAAACACCATATATTTT
CDR3aa: CASRTGDTGNTIYF

j_gene: TRBJ2-3
d_gene: .
v_gene: TRBV9
abundance: .
CDR3nt: TGTGCCAGCAGCCTCTCCGGAGGACGCACAGATACGCAGTATTTT
CDR3aa: CASSLSGGRTDTQYF

j_gene: TRBJ1-1
d_gene: .
v_gene: TRBV5-1
abundance: .
CDR3nt: TGCGCCAGCAGCTTGTGGGGGGGCGCGGACACTGAAGCTTTCTTT
CDR3aa: CASSLWGGADTEAFF

j_gene: TRBJ2-3
d_gene: TRBD1
v_gene: TRBV27
abundance: .
CDR3nt: TGTGCCAGCAGTTCGGGACAGACTAGCACAGATACGCAGTATTTT
CDR3aa: CASSSGQTSTDTQYF

j_gene: TRBJ2-1
d_gene: TRBD1
v_gene: TRBV27
abundance: .
CDR3nt: TGTGCCAGCAGTTTATGGGACAGGGATGCTGAGCAGTTCTTC
CDR3aa: CASSLWDRDAEQFF

j_gene: TRBJ2-2
d_gene: .
v_gene: TRBV7-9
abundance: .
CDR3nt: TGTGCCAGCAGCTTAGACAGTTTGAACACCGGGGAGCTGTTTTTT
CDR3aa: CASSLDSLNTGELFF

j_gene: TRBJ2-7
d_gene: TRBD2
v_gene: TRBV27
abundance: once
CDR3nt: TGTGCCAGCAGTTTCCTGGCGGGAGGCCCCTACGAGCAGTACTTC
CDR3aa: CASSFLAGGPYEQYF

j_gene: TRBJ2-7
d_gene: TRBD2
v_gene: TRBV11-2
abundance: .
CDR3nt: TGTGCCAGCAACCCGCGGGTAGCGGGAACCGAGCAGTACTTC
CDR3aa: CASNPRVAGTEQYF

j_gene: TRBJ2-7
d_gene: .
v_gene: TRBV27
abundance: .
CDR3nt: TGTGCCAGCAGTTTACGCAGGGGCCCCTACGAGCAGTACTTC
CDR3aa: CASSLRRGPYEQYF

j_gene: TRBJ1-1
d_gene: .
v_gene: TRBV6-5
abundance: once
CDR3nt: TGTGCCAGCAGCGTTTGGGGCAGGGGCAACACTGAAGCTTTCTTT
CDR3aa: CASSVWGRGNTEAFF

j_gene: TRBJ2-1
d_gene: TRBD1
v_gene: TRBV29-1
abundance: .
CDR3nt: TGCAGCTGCGACGGACAGGGACAGGGCAATGAGCAGTTCTTC
CDR3aa: CSCDGQGQGNEQFF

j_gene: TRBJ1-4
d_gene: .
v_gene: TRBV30
abundance: .
CDR3nt: TGTGCCTGGAGTGAAGGGATGGGGCGTAATGAAAAACTGTTTTTT
CDR3aa: CAWSEGMGRNEKLFF

j_gene: TRBJ1-1
d_gene: .
v_gene: TRBV10-2
abundance: once
CDR3nt: TGCGCCAGCCTAACGGGGGGAGGCACTGAAGCTTTCTTT
CDR3aa: CASLTGGGTEAFF

j_gene: TRBJ1-4
d_gene: .
v_gene: TRBV7-8
abundance: .
CDR3nt: TGTGCCAGCAGCCCCATAGGAGAAAAACTGTTTTTT
CDR3aa: CASSPIGEKLFF

j_gene: TRBJ1-3
d_gene: TRBD1
v_gene: TRBV10-3
abundance: .
CDR3nt: TGTGCCACCGGGACAGTGACATCGGGAAACACCATATATTTT
CDR3aa: CATGTVTSGNTIYF